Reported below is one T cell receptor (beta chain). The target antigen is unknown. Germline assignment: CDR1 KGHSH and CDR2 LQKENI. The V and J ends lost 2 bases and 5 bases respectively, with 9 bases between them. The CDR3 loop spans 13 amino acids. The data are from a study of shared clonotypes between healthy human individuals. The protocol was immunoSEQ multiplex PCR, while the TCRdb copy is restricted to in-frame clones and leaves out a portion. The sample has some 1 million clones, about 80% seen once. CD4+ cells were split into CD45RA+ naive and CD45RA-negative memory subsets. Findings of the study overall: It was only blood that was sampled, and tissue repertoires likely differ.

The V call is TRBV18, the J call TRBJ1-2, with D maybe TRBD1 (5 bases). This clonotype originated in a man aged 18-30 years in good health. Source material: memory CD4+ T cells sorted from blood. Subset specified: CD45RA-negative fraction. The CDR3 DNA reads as TGTGCCAGCTCACCAGGGGGATGGTATGGCTACACCTTC. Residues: CASSPGGWYGYTF.